This T cell receptor beta chain derives from a study of shared clonotypes between healthy human individuals. The input for sorted-subset replicate PCRs was approximately 200 ng DNA, around 30,000 T cell genomes. This table comes from immunoSEQ multiplex PCR, and its TCRdb copy is limited to in-frame clones, with some not included. The table lists about 1.5 million clones, 95% to 99% of them singletons. Comments on this clone: Its antigen remains unknown.

Healthy adults negative for HIV, lacking recent acute infections or vaccinations, served as donors. Study-wide results and limits: Researchers found naive subsets generally carried larger estimated richness than memory subsets.

The CDR3 has 16 amino acids. Per germline, CDR1 KGHSH and CDR2 LQKENI. V lost 4 bases, J lost 2 bases, and 5 bases stayed unmatched. The sequence was obtained from a young man in good health. Sequenced input: naive CD4+ T cells sorted from blood. Noted subset: CD45RA+ positively selected. This chain uses TRBV18 with TRBJ2-3; 11 nucleotides agree with TRBD2. CDR3 sequence: CASSLETSGNTDTQYF. For the CDR3, the DNA is TGTGCCAGCTCACTAGAGACTAGCGGGAACACAGATACGCAGTATTTT.